This TCR beta chain is from a study of blood T cell repertoires in COVID-19. CDR1 LGHNA and CDR2 YNFKEQ come from the germline V gene. The CDR3 is made up of 18 amino acids. V gave up 0 bases and J gave up 1 base; unmatched junction bases: 9. Profiling relied on immunoSEQ multiplex PCR, and the TCRdb table lists in-frame clones only, not all of them. The sample includes about 150,000 clones, less than 95% of them seen just once. Sequencing was performed on peripheral blood. This clonotype was sampled from a man aged 45 to 65 with acute or convalescent COVID-19. This chain uses TRBV4-2 with TRBJ1-5; 7 bases align to TRBD1. The CDR3 DNA reads as TGTGCCAGCAGCCAAGACCCCGCCTCAGGGGGGAGCAATCAGCCCCAGCATTTT. Residues: CASSQDPASGGSNQPQHF.